Listed below are T cell receptor beta chains from one sample, sequenced in a study of shared clonotypes between healthy human individuals. TCRdb's copy holds only in-frame clones and misses some; the assay was immunoSEQ multiplex PCR. The sample has about 2.1 million clones, approximately 92% seen once; the top ten hold 1.5% to 2%. The source material was naive CD8+ T cells from PBMCs. The receptors were sampled from a young man in good health. Some clones in this sample may be carry-over from other donors' samples. Each CDR3 is given with its conserved first and last residue. The D gene is left open where the match is weak. Only part of the rows carry a size: once, few, many, or a class if the clone is expanded.

j_call d_call v_call clone_size cdr3_nt cdr3_aa
TRBJ1-4 . TRBV5-6 . TGTGCCAGCAGCTCGGTCCGGGCCGATGAAAAACTGTTTTTT CASSSVRADEKLFF
TRBJ1-2 . TRBV4-3 . TGCGCCAGCAGCCAAGAGACAGGAATCTATGGCTACACCTTC CASSQETGIYGYTF
TRBJ2-7 . TRBV7-2 . TGTGCCAGCAGCTTGAGAAGTGGACAGTTTTCCTACGAGCAGTACTTC CASSLRSGQFSYEQYF
TRBJ2-7 TRBD1 TRBV19 . TGTGCCAGTAGTCTAATGACAGGGAGCCCCTACGAGCAGTACTTC CASSLMTGSPYEQYF
TRBJ2-2 . TRBV9 . TGTGCCAGCAGCGTAGGCAGGTCCGCGAACACCGGGGAGCTGTTTTTT CASSVGRSANTGELFF
TRBJ1-2 TRBD1 TRBV9 . TGTGCCAGCAGCGGAACGGGACAGGTATCGGGATTCTATGGCTACACCTTC CASSGTGQVSGFYGYTF
TRBJ2-1 TRBD2 TRBV7-6 few TGTGCCAGCAGCTTAGGACTAGCGGGAGGCAGCTCCTACAATGAGCAGTTCTTC CASSLGLAGGSSYNEQFF
TRBJ1-3 TRBD1 TRBV11-1 . TGTGCCAGCAGCCTCCGGGACAGGGGATCCTTCTCTGGAAACACCATATATTTT CASSLRDRGSFSGNTIYF
TRBJ2-3 . TRBV5-1 . TGCGCCAGCAGCTCCGAGTGGGAAGATACGCAGTATTTT CASSSEWEDTQYF
TRBJ2-4 . TRBV6-5 . TGTGCCAGCAGGGTAGCCGACGGGAACATTCAGTACTTC CASRVADGNIQYF
TRBJ2-3 TRBD2 TRBV9 . TGTGCCAGCAGCGTAGACCCAGCGGGAGGGCCAACAGATACGCAGTATTTT CASSVDPAGGPTDTQYF
TRBJ2-3 . TRBV19 . TGTGCCAGTAGTAATGAAAGGTGGTCGGTGTCCACAGATACGCAGTATTTT CASSNERWSVSTDTQYF
TRBJ2-2 TRBD2 TRBV7-9 . TGTGCCAGCAGCTCTTTAGCGGGACCGAATACCGGGGAGCTGTTTTTT CASSSLAGPNTGELFF
TRBJ1-5 . TRBV6-6 . TGTGCCAGCAGTTACGTCGGGGGAGGCAATCAGCCCCAGCATTTT CASSYVGGGNQPQHF
TRBJ1-4 . TRBV27 . TGTGCCAGCAGTTTTGGAGGCGGGATGAATGGAAAACTGTTTTTT CASSFGGGMNGKLFF
TRBJ2-5 . TRBV4-3 . TGCGCCAGCAGCCAAGGGGAAACCTGGGCTGGGGAACAGTCCGGGGGAGAGACCCAGTACTTC CASSQGETWAGEQSGGETQYF
TRBJ2-1 . TRBV25-1 . TGTGCCAGCAGGGTAAGGGGGGTAGGCTCCTACAATGAGCAGTTCTTC CASRVRGVGSYNEQFF
TRBJ1-5 . TRBV27 few TGTGCCAGCAGGGGGGTAGGGGGGAATCAGCCCCAGCATTTT CASRGVGGNQPQHF
TRBJ2-5 . TRBV29-1 once TGCAGCGTATGGAGTAATAAAGAGACCCAGTACTTC CSVWSNKETQYF
TRBJ1-5 TRBD1 TRBV28 . TGTGCCAGCAGTTCCAGGGGGCCGGGGCAGCCCCAGCATTTT CASSSRGPGQPQHF
TRBJ1-3 . TRBV9 . TGTGCCAGCAGCGTAGATGGGGCTTATGGAAACACCATATATTTT CASSVDGAYGNTIYF
TRBJ2-3 TRBD2 TRBV6-1 . TGTGCCAGCAGTGACTTAGTACTAGCGGGAACCACAGATACGCAGTATTTT CASSDLVLAGTTDTQYF
TRBJ1-4 . TRBV7-9 . TGTGCCAGCAGCGAGTTGACAGCCAGGAGTGAAAAACTGTTTTTT CASSELTARSEKLFF
TRBJ1-5 TRBD1 TRBV7-8 . TGTGCCAGCAGCTTCCCGCCCGGGACAGTTAGCAATCAGCCCCAGCATTTT CASSFPPGTVSNQPQHF
TRBJ1-1 TRBD1 TRBV27 . TGTGCCAGCAGAGGACAGGCTCTAGGCACTGAAGCTTTCTTT CASRGQALGTEAFF
TRBJ2-5 TRBD2 TRBV5-5 . TGTGCCAGCAGCTTTAGTCTAGCGGTCGGTGAGACCCAGTACTTC CASSFSLAVGETQYF